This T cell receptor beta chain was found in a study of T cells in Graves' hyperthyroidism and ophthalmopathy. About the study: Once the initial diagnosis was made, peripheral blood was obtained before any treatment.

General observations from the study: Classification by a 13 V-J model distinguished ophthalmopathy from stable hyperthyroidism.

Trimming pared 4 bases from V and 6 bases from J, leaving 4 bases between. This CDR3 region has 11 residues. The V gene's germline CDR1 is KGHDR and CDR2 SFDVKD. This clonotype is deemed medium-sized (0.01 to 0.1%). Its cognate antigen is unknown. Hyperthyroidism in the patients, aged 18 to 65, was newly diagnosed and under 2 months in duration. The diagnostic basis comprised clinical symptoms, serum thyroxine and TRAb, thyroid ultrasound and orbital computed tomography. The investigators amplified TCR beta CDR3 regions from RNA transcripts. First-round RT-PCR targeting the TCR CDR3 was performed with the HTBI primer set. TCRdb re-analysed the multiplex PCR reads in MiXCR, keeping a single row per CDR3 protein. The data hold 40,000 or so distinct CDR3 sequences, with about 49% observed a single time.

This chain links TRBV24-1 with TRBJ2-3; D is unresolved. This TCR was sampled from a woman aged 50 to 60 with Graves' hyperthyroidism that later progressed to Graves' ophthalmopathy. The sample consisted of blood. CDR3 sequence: CATSELDTQYF. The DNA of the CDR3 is TGTGCCACCAGTGAGCTGGATACGCAGTATTTT.